This T cell receptor (beta chain) is from a study of CD8 T cells in ankylosing spondylitis. General study results and limits: What seemed typical of ankylosing spondylitis blood was a TCR beta motif built from several highly homologous variants.

TCRdb reprocessed the 5' RACE reads with MiXCR, giving one entry per CDR3 protein. The sample lists fewer than 450,000 distinct CDR3 sequences; over 15% were seen once. Germline CDR1 reads LGHDT; CDR2 reads YNNKEL (reference sequence). V was cut by 4 bases and J by 9 bases, with 19 bases left in between. The CDR3 covers 15 residues. As regards this clonotype: Antigen specificity is unknown.

The chain joins TRBV3-1 to TRBJ2-1; possibly TRBD2 for D (6 bases). Sequencing was done on a sample of blood, either unsorted or a sorted T cell fraction (not recorded which). The TCR originated in a male donor with ankylosing spondylitis. DNA of the CDR3: TGTGCCAGCAGCCCCTGGGTACCCGGAGGGAGTGAGCAGTTCTTC. It yields the protein CASSPWVPGGSEQFF.